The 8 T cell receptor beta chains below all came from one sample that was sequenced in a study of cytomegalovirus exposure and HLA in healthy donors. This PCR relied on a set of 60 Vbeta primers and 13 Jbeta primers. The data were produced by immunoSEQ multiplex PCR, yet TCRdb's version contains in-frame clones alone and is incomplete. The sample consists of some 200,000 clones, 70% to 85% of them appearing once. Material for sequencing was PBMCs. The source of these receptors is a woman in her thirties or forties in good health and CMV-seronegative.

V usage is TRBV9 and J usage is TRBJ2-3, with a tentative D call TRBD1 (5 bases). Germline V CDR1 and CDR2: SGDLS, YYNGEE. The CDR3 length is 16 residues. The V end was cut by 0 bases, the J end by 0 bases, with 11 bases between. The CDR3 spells CASSVDQGRSTDTQYF. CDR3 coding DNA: TGTGCCAGCAGCGTAGACCAGGGTCGGAGCACAGATACGCAGTATTTT.

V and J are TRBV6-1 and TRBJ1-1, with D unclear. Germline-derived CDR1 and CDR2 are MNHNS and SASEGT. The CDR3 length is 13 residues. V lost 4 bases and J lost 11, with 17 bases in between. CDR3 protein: CASSVSSHAWAFF. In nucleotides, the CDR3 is TGTGCCAGCAGTGTAAGTTCTCATGCGTGGGCTTTCTTT.

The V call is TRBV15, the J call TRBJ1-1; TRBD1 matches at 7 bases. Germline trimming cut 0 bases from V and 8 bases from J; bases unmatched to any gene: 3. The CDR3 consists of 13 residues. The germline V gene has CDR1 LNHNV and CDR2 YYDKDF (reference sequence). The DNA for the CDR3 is TGTGCCACCAGCAGAGACGACAGGGCAGAAGCTTTCTTT. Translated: CATSRDDRAEAFF.

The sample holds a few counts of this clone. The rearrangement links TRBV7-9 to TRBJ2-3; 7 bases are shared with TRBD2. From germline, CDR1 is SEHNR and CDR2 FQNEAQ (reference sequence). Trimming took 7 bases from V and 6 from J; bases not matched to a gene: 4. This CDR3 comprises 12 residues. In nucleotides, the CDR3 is TGTGCCAGCACCCGGGGGGAGGATACGCAGTATTTT. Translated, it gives CASTRGEDTQYF.

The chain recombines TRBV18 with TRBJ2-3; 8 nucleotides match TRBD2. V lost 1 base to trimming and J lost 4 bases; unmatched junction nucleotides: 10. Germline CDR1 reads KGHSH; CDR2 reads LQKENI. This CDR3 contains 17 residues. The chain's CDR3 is CASSPLSISGGADTQYF. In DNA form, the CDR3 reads TGTGCCAGCTCACCACTCTCGATCAGCGGGGGAGCAGATACGCAGTATTTT.

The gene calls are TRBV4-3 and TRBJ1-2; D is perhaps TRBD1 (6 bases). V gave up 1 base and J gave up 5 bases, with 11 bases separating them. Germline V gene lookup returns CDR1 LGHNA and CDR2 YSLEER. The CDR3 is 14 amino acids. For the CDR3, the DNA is TGCGCCAGCAGCCAAGTAAGACAGGTATATGGCTACACCTTC. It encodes CASSQVRQVYGYTF.

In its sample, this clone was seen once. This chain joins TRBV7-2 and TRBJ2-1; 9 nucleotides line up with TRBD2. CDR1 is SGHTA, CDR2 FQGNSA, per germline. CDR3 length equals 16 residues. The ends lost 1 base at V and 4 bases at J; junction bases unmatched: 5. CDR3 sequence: CASSLGGSGGYNEQFF. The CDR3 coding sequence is TGTGCCAGCAGCTTAGGTGGTAGCGGGGGATACAATGAGCAGTTCTTC.

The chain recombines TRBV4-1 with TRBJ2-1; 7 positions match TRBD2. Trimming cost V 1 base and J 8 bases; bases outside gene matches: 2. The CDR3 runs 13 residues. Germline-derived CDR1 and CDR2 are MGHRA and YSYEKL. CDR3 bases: TGCGCCAGCAGCCAAGTTGGGGGGGATGAGCAGTTCTTC. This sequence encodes CASSQVGGDEQFF.